This T cell receptor (beta chain) was captured in a study of tumor-infiltrating lymphocytes in localized non-small cell lung cancer. For the study at large: The cohort mixed smokers and never-smokers, several histologies, and some post-neoadjuvant-chemotherapy samples. From each patient, both tumor and uninvolved lung, non-adjacent to tumor, were sampled. The study's findings and limits: Each assay used a separate piece of the same tissue.

J lost 4 bases, V lost 2 bases, and 3 bases had no gene match. The CDR3 is made up of 15 amino acids. Germline assignment: CDR1 MNHEY and CDR2 SMNVEV (reference sequence). With respect to this clone: What it binds is not known.

TCRdb's table, derived via immunoSEQ multiplex PCR, lists solely in-frame clones and lacks some. The profile shows around 17,000 clones, roughly four fifths of them singletons. The TCR sequence derives from a human donor with non-small cell lung cancer. The chain recombines TRBV27 with TRBJ2-1, with 9 bases identical to TRBD1. Sequenced sample: lung tumor tissue. The CDR3 is CASSLRTGVYNEQFF. In DNA form, the CDR3 reads TGTGCCAGCAGTTTACGGACAGGGGTATACAATGAGCAGTTCTTC.